This T cell receptor (beta chain) comes out of a study of T cell changes during pregnancy in multiple sclerosis. Measured with immunoSEQ multiplex PCR; TCRdb has only the in-frame clones, and not every one. The sample records 90,000 to 130,000 clones, around 90% being singletons. The V end lost 4 bases, the J end lost 5 bases, and 12 bases lay between the germline ends. The CDR3 contains 14 residues. In germline, CDR1 is SEHNR, CDR2 FQNEAQ (reference sequence). The sample consisted of peripheral blood, taken in the third trimester of pregnancy. The V and J genes are TRBV7-9 and TRBJ2-1; D remains unclear. The sequence was collected from a female donor with multiple sclerosis, enrolled in a pregnancy study. The CDR3: CASSSLTRDNEQFF. The CDR3 DNA follows: TGTGCCAGCAGCTCACTGACTCGGGACAATGAGCAGTTCTTC.